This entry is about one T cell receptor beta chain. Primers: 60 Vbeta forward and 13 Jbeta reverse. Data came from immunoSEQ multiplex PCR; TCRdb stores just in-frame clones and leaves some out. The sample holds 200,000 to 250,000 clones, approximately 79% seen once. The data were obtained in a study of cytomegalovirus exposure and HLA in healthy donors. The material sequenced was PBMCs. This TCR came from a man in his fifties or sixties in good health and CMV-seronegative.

The CDR3 loop reads CASSLDPDRTEAFF. The CDR3 coding sequence is TGTGCCAGCAGCTTAGATCCAGATCGCACTGAAGCTTTCTTT. The chain uses TRBV7-6 and TRBJ1-1; unclear D gene. The CDR3 sequence is 14 residues long. CDR1 and CDR2 from the germline V gene are SGHVS and FNYEAQ. Trimming took off 1 base at V and 4 bases at J, with 10 bases between the two ends.